These 25 T cell receptor beta chains were sequenced from one sample in a study of shared clonotypes between healthy human individuals. The data were produced by immunoSEQ multiplex PCR, yet TCRdb's version contains in-frame clones alone and is incomplete. The sample lists some 350,000 clones, less than 85% seen once, with 10% to 13% in the top ten. Material for sequencing was memory CD4+ T cells sorted from blood. Documented subset: CD45RA-negative fraction. The receptors here all came from a man aged 25-45 years in good health.

This rearrangement joins TRBV2 to TRBJ2-1; 8 bases are a match to TRBD1. This CDR3 has 13 amino acids. After removal of 7 bases from V and 12 bases from J, the junction contained 11 bases not matched to a gene. Looked up from germline, CDR1 is SNHLY and CDR2 is FYNNEI. The CDR3 region is CASNLDRGVAQFF. CDR3 nucleotides: TGTGCCAGCAATCTTGACAGGGGAGTGGCGCAGTTCTTC.

V gene TRBV28 combines with J gene TRBJ1-2; tentatively, D is TRBD1 (5 bases). With 4 bases removed from V and 4 bases from J, the gap between germline ends came to 13 bases. This CDR3 spans 14 amino acids. Germline loops: CDR1 MDHEN, CDR2 SYDVKM. The CDR3 DNA follows: TGTGCCAGCAGTTCCCCGGGGACCTTCTATGGCTACACCTTC. Its protein is CASSSPGTFYGYTF.

This chain joins TRBV15 and TRBJ2-1; TRBD2 aligns across 8 bases. V trimming: 1 base; J trimming: 8 bases; junction bases outside the gene matches: 4. The germline CDR1 and CDR2 sequences are LNHNV and YYDKDF (reference sequence). The CDR3 contains 14 residues. The CDR3: CATSRGTSRDEQFF. The CDR3 DNA sequence: TGTGCCACCAGCAGAGGGACTAGCCGGGATGAGCAGTTCTTC.

The chain employs TRBV2 and TRBJ2-2, with 11 bases aligning to TRBD2. Germline V gives CDR1 SNHLY, CDR2 FYNNEI. The CDR3 consists of 16 residues. V shed 6 bases, J shed 5 bases, and the junction held 8 bases outside the gene matches. The CDR3 sequence: CASRLAGGQATGELFF. DNA for the CDR3: TGTGCCAGCAGGCTAGCGGGAGGACAGGCGACCGGGGAGCTGTTTTTT.

The chain carries TRBV25-1 and TRBJ1-1, with D uncertain. CDR3 length equals 15 residues. Germline-derived CDR1 and CDR2 are MGHDK and SYGVNS. V lost 1 base and J lost 9, with 18 bases in between. CDR3 residues: CASSEFTLFGRKAFF. The DNA of the CDR3 is TGTGCCAGCAGTGAATTTACCCTTTTTGGCAGAAAAGCTTTCTTT.

The chain links TRBV2 to TRBJ2-7; 11 nucleotides line up with TRBD2. Germline values: CDR1 SNHLY, CDR2 FYNNEI. The length of the CDR3 is 16 residues. Trimming at V came to 7 bases and at J to 4 bases, leaving 12 bases not matched to a gene. The CDR3 coding sequence is TGTGCCAGCATGCCGGGAGCGACTAGCGGGGTATACGAGCAGTACTTC. Its protein product is CASMPGATSGVYEQYF.

The J gene is TRBJ2-1, the V gene TRBV28, with 12 bases lining up with TRBD2. Trimming at V came to 6 bases and at J to 4 bases, leaving 7 bases not matched to a gene. Per germline, CDR1 MDHEN and CDR2 SYDVKM. The CDR3 sequence is 16 residues long. For the CDR3, the DNA is TGTGCCAGCAGCGCTACTAGCGGGAGGAATTACAATGAGCAGTTCTTC. Its translation is CASSATSGRNYNEQFF.

With respect to this clone: Other DNA sequences in the sample encode the same CDR3. The chain is built from TRBV18 and TRBJ2-3, with 10 positions matching TRBD2. CDR1 is KGHSH and CDR2 is LQKENI in the germline V gene. Trimming cost V 0 bases and J 6 bases; bases outside gene matches: 6. The CDR3 extends over 16 amino acids. CDR3 in amino acids: CASSPPVAGGGDTQYF. CDR3 sequence (DNA): TGTGCCAGCTCACCACCGGTAGCGGGAGGAGGCGATACGCAGTATTTT.

This rearrangement joins TRBV19 to TRBJ2-2; 7 bases agree with TRBD2. V lost 9 bases and J lost 6; bases outside the gene matches: 10. CDR3 length equals 14 residues. Germline V CDR1 and CDR2: LNHDA, SQIVND (reference sequence). The CDR3 nucleotides are TGTGCCAGCCAAGCGGGAAGGTATTCCGGGGAGCTGTTTTTT. It is translated as CASQAGRYSGELFF.

In this sample, this clone turned up a few times. The chain carries TRBV5-3 and TRBJ2-7; 8 nucleotides align to TRBD1. TRBV5-3 is an ORF, with its function uncertain. The CDR3 runs 15 residues. V dropped 2 bases and J dropped 5; count of bases not matched to a gene: 9. The CDR3 nucleotides are TGTGCCAGAAGCTTTAGAGTGGGACAGGTTGACGAGCAGTACTTC. This gives the protein CARSFRVGQVDEQYF.

The rearrangement links TRBV2 to TRBJ2-1; D gene unclear. Germline V CDR1 and CDR2: SNHLY, FYNNEI. This CDR3 contains 12 residues. Trimming took off 3 bases at V and 10 bases at J, with 10 bases between the two ends. The CDR3 region has the DNA TGTGCCAGCAGTGATGACCAGGAAGAGCAGTTCTTC. It encodes CASSDDQEEQFF. The full variable domain, rest sourced from reference TRBV2 and TRBJ2-1, is EPEVTQTPSHQVTQMGQEVILRCVPISNHLYFYWYRQILGQKVEFLVSFYNNEISEKSEIFDDQFSVERPDGSNFTLKIRSTKLEDSAMYFCASSDDQEEQFFGPGTRLTVL.

Turning to this clone: This same CDR3 is encoded by further DNA sequences in the sample. This chain uses TRBV5-1 with TRBJ2-7; 8 bases are a match to TRBD1. CDR3 length equals 15 residues. J was trimmed by 1 base and V by 0 bases; bases with no gene match: 3. CDR1 SGHRS and CDR2 YFSETQ come from the germline V gene. CDR3 in DNA: TGCGCCAGCAGCTTGGGGACAGGGCCATCCTACGAGCAGTACTTC. As protein: CASSLGTGPSYEQYF.

This clone was detected many times. V usage is TRBV4-2 and J usage is TRBJ1-1; TRBD1 is a possible D gene (6 bases). Trimming took 4 bases from V and 0 from J, leaving 15 bases between them. The CDR3 runs to 16 residues. Germline V gene lookup returns CDR1 LGHNA and CDR2 YNFKEQ. The chain's CDR3 is CASSLNPTGLNTEAFF. The CDR3 DNA sequence: TGTGCCAGCAGCCTTAATCCCACAGGGCTGAACACTGAAGCTTTCTTT.

There are a few counts of this clone. The V gene is TRBV4-3, the J gene TRBJ2-7, with a weak D call TRBD1 (5 bases). The CDR3 is 16 residues long. Looked up from germline, CDR1 is LGHNA and CDR2 is YSLEER. Trimming took 1 base from V and 6 from J, leaving 19 bases between them. As DNA, the CDR3 is TGCGCCAGCAGCCAAGCACGGGCAGGGCTTTCCAGCGAGCAGTACTTC. Its translation: CASSQARAGLSSEQYF.

The chain is built from TRBV6-1 and TRBJ2-3; the match to TRBD2 covers 7 bases. V shed 11 bases, J shed 0 bases, and the junction held 11 bases outside the gene matches. The germline V gene has CDR1 MNHNS and CDR2 SASEGT. The CDR3 spans 15 residues. CDR3 loop: CASSGGGGSTDTQYF. The CDR3 DNA follows: TGTGCCTCCAGTGGGGGGGGTGGTAGCACAGATACGCAGTATTTT.

This sequence joins TRBV28 and TRBJ2-1, with D perhaps assigned TRBD1 or TRBD2 (6 bases each). V was pared by 8 bases and J by 9 bases, with 23 bases between. The CDR3 runs 15 residues. Germline values: CDR1 MDHEN, CDR2 SYDVKM. The CDR3 loop is CASGSLGGRGGEQFF. The CDR3 nucleotides read TGTGCCAGCGGCTCCTTAGGGGGGAGAGGGGGTGAGCAGTTCTTC.

V usage is TRBV7-9 and J usage is TRBJ2-1; D remains ambiguous. This CDR3 has 14 amino acids. Germline CDR1 and CDR2: SEHNR and FQNEAQ (reference sequence). Trimming removed 1 base at V and 10 bases at J, with 14 bases between. The CDR3 coding sequence is TGTGCCAGCAGCTTAGGGACCAGTTTCGCGGAGCAGTTCTTC. It translates to CASSLGTSFAEQFF.

The CDR3 region is CASSLDRGPGYTF. CDR3 sequence (DNA): TGTGCCAGCAGCTTAGACAGGGGGCCTGGCTACACCTTC. The chain employs TRBV7-2 and TRBJ1-2; 9 positions match TRBD1. The length of the CDR3 is 13 residues. The germline CDR1 and CDR2 sequences are SGHTA and FQGNSA. V shed 1 base, J shed 7 bases, and the junction held 1 base outside the gene matches.

This rearrangement joins TRBV19 to TRBJ1-2, with D possibly being TRBD1 (5 bases). The CDR3 covers 12 residues. Looked up from germline, CDR1 is LNHDA and CDR2 is SQIVND (reference sequence). Trimming stripped 7 bases from V and 5 bases from J, with 11 bases between. In DNA, the CDR3 is TGTGCCAGTACCCCGGGGCTGTATGGCTACACCTTC. Translating gives CASTPGLYGYTF.

The chain couples TRBV19 to TRBJ2-3; TRBD2 aligns across 7 bases. V shed 4 bases and J 0 bases; nucleotides not matched to a gene: 7. CDR1 and CDR2 (germline): LNHDA, SQIVND (reference sequence). The CDR3 loop spans 16 amino acids. The CDR3 DNA reads TGTGCCAGTAGTACCCAGCGGGGCCTGAGCACAGATACGCAGTATTTT. Protein: CASSTQRGLSTDTQYF.

This clone was seen a single time. The rearrangement uses TRBV6-1 and TRBJ1-2; 7 bases map to TRBD1. After removal of 1 base from V and 7 bases from J, the junction contained 9 bases not matched to a gene. CDR1 and CDR2 from the germline V gene are MNHNS and SASEGT. The CDR3 covers 15 residues. CDR3 protein: CASSEVINRGRGYTF. The CDR3 DNA follows: TGTGCCAGCAGTGAAGTGATCAACAGGGGCCGTGGCTACACCTTC.

The chain couples TRBV5-4 to TRBJ2-7, with TRBD2 matching over 11 bases. Germline CDR1 is SGHNT and CDR2 is YYREEE (reference sequence). The V gene end was trimmed by 0 bases and the J gene end by 5 bases; junction bases not matched to a gene: 10. This CDR3 comprises 17 residues. As DNA, the CDR3 is TGTGCCAGCAGCTTGGGAGGGGGACTAGCGGCGTTGAACGAGCAGTACTTC. It encodes CASSLGGGLAALNEQYF.

This clone was counted a single time. V is TRBV10-3 and J is TRBJ2-5; D unresolved. The CDR3 is made up of 13 amino acids. V was pared by 10 bases and J by 3 bases, with 15 bases between. The germline V gene has CDR1 ENHRY and CDR2 SYGVKD. As DNA, the CDR3 is TGTGCCACGGGTGACTCCCCGGAAGAGACCCAGTACTTC. Amino acids: CATGDSPEETQYF.

This clone was counted a few times. The J gene is TRBJ1-3, the V gene TRBV11-1; TRBD1 is a possible D gene (6 bases). The CDR3 length is 18 residues. CDR1 and CDR2 (germline): SGHAT, FQDESV (reference sequence). Trimming removed 5 bases at V and 1 base at J, with 21 bases between. The CDR3 sequence is CASSPEGSGAVSGNTIYF. CDR3 in DNA: TGTGCCAGCAGCCCAGAGGGATCAGGGGCGGTTTCTGGAAACACCATATATTTT.

The chain couples TRBV14 to TRBJ1-5; D is perhaps TRBD1 (5 bases). This CDR3 comprises 12 residues. Trimming pared 5 bases from V and 9 bases from J, leaving 11 bases between. Per germline, CDR1 SGHDN and CDR2 FVKESK. This CDR3 reads CASSVVGGPQHF. DNA of the CDR3: TGTGCCAGCAGCGTTGTGGGGGGGCCCCAGCATTTT.